This T cell receptor (beta chain) was found in a study of T cell responses to AZD1222 COVID-19 vaccine (dated by TCRdb to the early 2020s). Background on the whole study: AZD1222 recipients given second doses at about 4 weeks or at about 12 weeks were pooled, since spike-specific TCR depth and breadth were not found to differ between the two schedules. TCR sequencing was performed for fewer than 250 trial participants, of whom roughly 200 were given two doses of AZD1222 and around 25 were given two doses of MenACWY control vaccine. Trial participants were enrolled by age into 18-55, 56-69 and 70-plus year subgroups, with around 150, 28 and 57 TCR-sequenced participants respectively.

The time point label, as the study defines it: baseline before first vaccination. Vaccinee samples were obtained from the UK trials COV001 and COV002, which included a single-blind randomized controlled phase 2/3 trial of AZD1222 (ChAdOx1 nCoV-19) in healthy adults. For TCRbeta chain sequencing, PBMC samples were collected from trial participants at day 0 and at day 28 after the second dose. In the germline V gene, CDR1 corresponds to SGHTA and CDR2 to FQGNSA. Unmatched junction bases come to 11, with V trimmed by 5 bases and J by 8 bases. The CDR3 goes from the cysteine to the phenylalanine over 15 residues. Only the CDR3 part of the read is kept: 45 bases, read in frame from the first base. The CDR3 regions of human TCRbeta chains were subjected to immunosequencing. The study's processing was this. TCRs in the repertoires were compared against a reference library of SARS-CoV-2-specific TCRs that had been generated with the MIRA antigen-specificity platform. Breadth was defined as the fraction of unique TCRs that were SARS-CoV-2-associated. Depth was defined as the fraction of total T cells that were SARS-CoV-2-associated. Each spike-specific TCR was assigned to its reactive spike region and to a CD4 or CD8 class using the MIRA data. Log10-transformed breadth and depth values were compared by one-way ANOVA with Sidak's multiple comparisons tests. In TCRdb, the immuneACCESS table is reduced to in-frame sequences with V and J assigned. These tables do not hold every clone; where another copy was compared, an unresolved V gene accounts for under half, and the others remain unexplained. V, J and clone size reflect that table, while D and trimming were determined from the DNA. The sample table records some 140,000 clones; more than 85% of these occur just once. 2.8% of the sample is in the top ten clones.

General conclusions and limits of the study: Epitopes outside the regions mutated in the B.1.351 and B.1.1.7 variants were reportedly recognized by nearly half of the unique spike-specific TCRs. Because no samples from the day 14 peak response were available, repertoires could be characterized only after the peak T cell response. After two AZD1222 doses, both the breadth and the depth of spike-specific TCRs were significantly higher than at day 0 and than in MenACWY recipients. In the small 56-69-year group, the increase in depth fell short of significance, most likely because of low power. Participants were mostly white British, with more females than males. The authors suggested clonal diversity may have been underestimated. CD4 TCRs associated with the vaccine covered the entire spike protein, and the dominant responses were in regions 160-218 and 743-854. Conclusions about previously exposed vaccinees are limited, since just 5 to 7 AZD1222 recipients were seropositive for SARS-CoV-2 at baseline.

This clone is a singleton in its sample. This receptor's antigen is unknown. No much larger clone exists at a distance of one base, and base qualities are not known. The receptor comes from an adult in good health. The sequence is built from TRBV7-2 and TRBJ1-1, with 10 central nucleotides matching TRBD1. The source material was peripheral blood, sampled on day 0 of AZD1222 vaccination. The encoded CDR3 is CASSPRPGQGMEAFF. The nucleotides are TGTGCCAGCAGCCCCCGGCCGGGACAGGGGATGGAAGCTTTCTTT.